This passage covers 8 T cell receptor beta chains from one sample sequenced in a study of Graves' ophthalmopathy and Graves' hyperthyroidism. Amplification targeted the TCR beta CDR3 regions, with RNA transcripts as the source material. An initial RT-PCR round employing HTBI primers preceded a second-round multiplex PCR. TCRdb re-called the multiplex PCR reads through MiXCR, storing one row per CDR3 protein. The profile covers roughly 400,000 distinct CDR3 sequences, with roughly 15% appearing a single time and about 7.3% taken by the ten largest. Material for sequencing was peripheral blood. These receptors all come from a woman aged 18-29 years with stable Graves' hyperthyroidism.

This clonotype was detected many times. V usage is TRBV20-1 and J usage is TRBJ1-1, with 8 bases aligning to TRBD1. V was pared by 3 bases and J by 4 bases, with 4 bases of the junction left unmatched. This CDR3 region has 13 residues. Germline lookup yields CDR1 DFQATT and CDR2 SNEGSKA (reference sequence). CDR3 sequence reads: CSARATGATEAFF. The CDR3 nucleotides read TGCAGTGCTAGGGCGACAGGGGCCACTGAAGCTTTCTTT.

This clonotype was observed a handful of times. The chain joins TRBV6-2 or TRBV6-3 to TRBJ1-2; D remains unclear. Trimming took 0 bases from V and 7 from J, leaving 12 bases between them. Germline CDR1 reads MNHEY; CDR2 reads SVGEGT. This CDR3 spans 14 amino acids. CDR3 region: CASSYSEAGGGYTF. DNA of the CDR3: TGTGCCAGCAGTTACTCGGAGGCGGGAGGTGGCTACACCTTC.

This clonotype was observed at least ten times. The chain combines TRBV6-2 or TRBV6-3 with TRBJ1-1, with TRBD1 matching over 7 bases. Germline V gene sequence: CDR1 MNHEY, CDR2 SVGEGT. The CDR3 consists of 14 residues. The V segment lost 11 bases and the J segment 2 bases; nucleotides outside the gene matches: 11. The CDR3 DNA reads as TGTGCCTCTCAGCAGGGACAGCTAAACACTGAAGCTTTCTTT. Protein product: CASQQGQLNTEAFF.

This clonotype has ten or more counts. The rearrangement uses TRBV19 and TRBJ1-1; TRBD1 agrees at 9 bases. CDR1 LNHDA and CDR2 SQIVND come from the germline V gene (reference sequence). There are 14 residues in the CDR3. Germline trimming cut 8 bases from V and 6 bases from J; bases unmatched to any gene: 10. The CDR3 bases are TGTGCCAGTGTAAACGACAGGGGGTCTCCTGAAGCTTTCTTT. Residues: CASVNDRGSPEAFF.

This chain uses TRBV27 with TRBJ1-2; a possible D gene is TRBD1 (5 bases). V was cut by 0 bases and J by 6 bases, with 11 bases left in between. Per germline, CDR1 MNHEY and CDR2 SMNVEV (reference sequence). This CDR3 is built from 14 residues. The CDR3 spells CASSLSSGYDGYTF. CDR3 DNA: TGTGCCAGCAGTTTATCGTCAGGGTACGATGGCTACACCTTC.

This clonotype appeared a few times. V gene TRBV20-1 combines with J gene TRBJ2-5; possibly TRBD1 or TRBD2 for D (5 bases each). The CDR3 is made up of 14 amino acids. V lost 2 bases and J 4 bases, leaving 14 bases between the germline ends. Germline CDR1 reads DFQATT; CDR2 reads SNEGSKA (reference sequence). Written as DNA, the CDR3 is TGCAGTGCTAGATCAGCGAAGGGGACAGAGACCCAGTACTTC. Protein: CSARSAKGTETQYF.

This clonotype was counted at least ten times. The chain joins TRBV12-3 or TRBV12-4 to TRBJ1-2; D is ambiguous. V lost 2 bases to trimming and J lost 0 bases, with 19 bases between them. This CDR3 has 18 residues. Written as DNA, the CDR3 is TGTGCCAGCAGTTTATCCTTAACGGAAACTCAAGCTAACTATGGCTACACCTTC. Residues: CASSLSLTETQANYGYTF.

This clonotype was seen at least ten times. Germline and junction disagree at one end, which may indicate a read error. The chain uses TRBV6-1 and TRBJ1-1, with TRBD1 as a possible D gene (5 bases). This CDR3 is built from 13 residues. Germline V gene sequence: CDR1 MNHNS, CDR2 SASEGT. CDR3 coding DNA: TGTACCAGCAGAATCACCGACAGTACTGAAGCTTTCTTT. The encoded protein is CTSRITDSTEAFF.